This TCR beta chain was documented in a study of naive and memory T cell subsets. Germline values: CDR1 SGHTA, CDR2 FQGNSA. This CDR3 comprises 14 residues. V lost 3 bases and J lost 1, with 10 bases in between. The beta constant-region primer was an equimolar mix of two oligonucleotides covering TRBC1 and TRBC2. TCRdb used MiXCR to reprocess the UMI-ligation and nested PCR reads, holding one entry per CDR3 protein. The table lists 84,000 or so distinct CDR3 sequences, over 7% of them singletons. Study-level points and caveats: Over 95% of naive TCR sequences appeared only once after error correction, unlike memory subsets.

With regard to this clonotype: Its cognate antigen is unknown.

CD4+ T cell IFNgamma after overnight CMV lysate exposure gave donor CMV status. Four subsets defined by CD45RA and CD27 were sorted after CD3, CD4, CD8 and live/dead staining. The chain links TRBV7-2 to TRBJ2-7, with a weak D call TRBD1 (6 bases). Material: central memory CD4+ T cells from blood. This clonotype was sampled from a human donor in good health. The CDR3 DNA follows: TGTGCCAGCAGCTTCGACAGGAGTTCCTACGAGCAGTACTTC. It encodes CASSFDRSSYEQYF. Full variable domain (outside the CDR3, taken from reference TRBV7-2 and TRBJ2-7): GAGVSQSPSNKVTEKGKDVELRCDPISGHTALYWYRQSLGQGLEFLIYFQGNSAPDKSGLPSDRFSAERTGGSVSTLTIQRTQQEDSAVYLCASSFDRSSYEQYFGPGTRLTVT.